The entry below gives a single T cell receptor (beta chain) sequence along with its context. As yet, its antigen is unknown. The data belong to a study of T cells in Graves' hyperthyroidism and ophthalmopathy. For the study at large: Before any treatment, at initial diagnosis, peripheral blood was collected.

This CDR3 spans 16 amino acids. Trimming left V 1 base short and J 0 bases short, with 13 bases between. Germline CDR1 LNHNV, CDR2 YYDKDF (reference sequence). Study-wide results and limits: Blood also contained most expanded thyroid clonotypes above 0.001.

Patients having uncontrolled infection, another autoimmune disease, pregnancy or lactation were not included. There were TCR beta CDR3 regions amplified from RNA transcripts. Carried out on the TCR CDR3, a first-round RT-PCR used the HTBI primer set. One entry per CDR3 protein results from TCRdb running MiXCR on the multiplex PCR reads. The sample contains 650,000 to 850,000 distinct CDR3 sequences, about 19% of which appear only once. This rearrangement joins TRBV15 to TRBJ2-7; the D gene is possibly TRBD2 (6 bases). The specimen was blood. This TCR was recovered from a woman aged 45-65 years with Graves' hyperthyroidism that later progressed to Graves' ophthalmopathy. The DNA for the CDR3 is TGTGCCACCAGCAGAGGATGGGGACTTACCTCCTACGAGCAGTACTTC. Translated: CATSRGWGLTSYEQYF.